The 9 T cell receptor beta chains listed next were all sequenced from one sample in a study of graft-versus-host responses after intestinal transplantation. Their specific antigens are unknown. Libraries were prepared by immunoSEQ multiplex PCR; TCRdb keeps only in-frame clonotypes and omits some of them. This table has fewer than 110,000 clones, about 87% appearing once. The material was unstimulated CD4+ T cells sorted from spleen or lymph node cells, obtained before transplant. These receptors came from a human donor who was the organ donor for an intestinal transplant.

This clone occurred a few times. This sequence joins TRBV7-2 and TRBJ1-1, with TRBD1 as a possible D gene (5 bases). V lost 1 base, J lost 4 bases, and 7 bases lay in between. The V gene's germline CDR1 is SGHTA and CDR2 FQGNSA. This CDR3 has 13 residues. The CDR3 protein is CASSLGGTTEAFF. The CDR3 DNA follows: TGTGCCAGCAGCTTAGGGGGGACCACTGAAGCTTTCTTT.

The genes are TRBV6-5 and TRBJ1-6; tentatively, D is TRBD1 (6 bases). There are 15 residues in the CDR3. CDR1 is MNHEY, CDR2 SVGAGI, per germline. Trimming left V 7 bases short and J 5 bases short, with 15 bases between. This chain's CDR3 is CASKKQGVNNSPLHF. DNA of the CDR3: TGTGCCAGCAAAAAACAGGGCGTCAATAATTCACCCCTCCACTTT.

The genes are TRBV2 and TRBJ2-3; 8 nucleotides line up with TRBD2. V was clipped by 6 bases and J by 3 bases; unmatched bases: 5. There are 14 residues in the CDR3. The germline gives CDR1 SNHLY, CDR2 FYNNEI. CDR3 residues: CASRVGLATDTQYF. The CDR3 region has the DNA TGTGCCAGCAGAGTAGGACTAGCTACAGATACGCAGTATTTT.

The rearrangement joins TRBV5-1 to TRBJ1-4; possibly TRBD1 for D (5 bases). Deletions cut 2 bases from V and 6 bases from J, with 8 bases between. Germline V gives CDR1 SGHRS, CDR2 YFSETQ. The CDR3 runs 13 residues. The CDR3 region has the DNA TGCGCCAGCAGCTTTTCGGGGGATGAAAAACTGTTTTTT. It encodes CASSFSGDEKLFF.

J is TRBJ2-7 and V is TRBV6-6, with 9 bases aligning to TRBD2. This CDR3 has 15 amino acids. Per germline, CDR1 MNHNY and CDR2 SVGAGI (reference sequence). V was clipped by 4 bases and J by 2 bases; unmatched bases: 6. This chain's CDR3 is CASSLKREATYEQYF. The CDR3 region has the DNA TGTGCCAGCAGTTTAAAGCGGGAGGCAACCTACGAGCAGTACTTC.

This chain links TRBV7-9 with TRBJ2-2, with 8 bases identical to TRBD2. The CDR3 consists of 16 residues. The junction had 10 bases not matched to a gene; V was cut back by 8 bases and J by 2 bases. Per germline, CDR1 SEHNR and CDR2 FQNEAQ (reference sequence). The CDR3 sequence is CASSAGGHVNTGELFF. In DNA, the CDR3 is TGTGCCAGCTCCGCGGGGGGACACGTTAACACCGGGGAGCTGTTTTTT.

V is TRBV5-1 and J is TRBJ2-5, with 7 bases matching TRBD2. The J segment lost 2 bases and the V segment lost 0 bases, leaving 7 bases of the junction unmatched. Germline loops: CDR1 SGHRS, CDR2 YFSETQ. CDR3 length: 16 residues. The CDR3 is CASSLDLAVWQETQYF. The CDR3 DNA sequence: TGCGCCAGCAGCTTGGACCTAGCGGTTTGGCAAGAGACCCAGTACTTC.

In this sample, this clone turned up once. One junction end disagrees with the germline gene, perhaps due to a read error. The chain links TRBV18 to TRBJ2-4; D possibly matches TRBD1 or TRBD2 (5 bases each). The germline V gene encodes CDR1 KGHSH and CDR2 LQKENI. This CDR3 region has 16 residues. The CDR3 DNA is TGTGCCAGCTCTCCACCCAGCCCCGGGACCCCACATATTCAGTACTTC. It is translated as CASSPPSPGTPHIQYF.

V and J are TRBV6-5 and TRBJ1-1, with TRBD1 matching over 11 bases. The germline V gene has CDR1 MNHEY and CDR2 SVGAGI. The J segment lost 7 bases and the V segment lost 6 bases, leaving 7 bases of the junction unmatched. The length of the CDR3 is 14 residues. CDR3 nucleotides: TGTGCCAGCAGAACCGGGACAGGGGGAGATGAAGCTTTCTTT. It codes for CASRTGTGGDEAFF.